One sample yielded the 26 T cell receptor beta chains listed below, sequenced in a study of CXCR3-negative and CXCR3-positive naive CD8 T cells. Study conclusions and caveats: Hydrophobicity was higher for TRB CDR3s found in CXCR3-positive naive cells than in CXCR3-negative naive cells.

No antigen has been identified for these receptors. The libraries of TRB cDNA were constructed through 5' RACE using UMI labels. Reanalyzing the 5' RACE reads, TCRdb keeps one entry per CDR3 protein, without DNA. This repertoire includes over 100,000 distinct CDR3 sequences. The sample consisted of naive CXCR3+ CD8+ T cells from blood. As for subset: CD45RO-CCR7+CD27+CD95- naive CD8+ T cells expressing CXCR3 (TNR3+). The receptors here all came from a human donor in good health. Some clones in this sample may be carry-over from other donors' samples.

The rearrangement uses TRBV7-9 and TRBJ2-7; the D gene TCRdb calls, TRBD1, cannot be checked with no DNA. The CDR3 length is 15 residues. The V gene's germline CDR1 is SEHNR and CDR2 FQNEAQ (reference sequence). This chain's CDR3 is CASSSSGTFSYEQYF.

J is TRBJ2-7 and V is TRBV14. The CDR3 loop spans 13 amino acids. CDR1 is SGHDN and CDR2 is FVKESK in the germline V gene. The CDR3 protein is CASSQGSFYEQYF.

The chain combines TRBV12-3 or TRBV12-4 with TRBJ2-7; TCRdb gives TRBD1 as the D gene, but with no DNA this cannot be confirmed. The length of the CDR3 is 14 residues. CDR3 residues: CASSYRDRIYEQYF.

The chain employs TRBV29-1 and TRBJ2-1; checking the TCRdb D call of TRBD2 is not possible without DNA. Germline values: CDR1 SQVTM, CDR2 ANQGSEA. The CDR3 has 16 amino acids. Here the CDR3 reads CSGRLAGGIVDNEQFF.

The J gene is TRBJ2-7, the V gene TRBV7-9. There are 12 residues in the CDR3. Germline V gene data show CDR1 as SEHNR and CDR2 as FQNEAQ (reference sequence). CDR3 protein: CASSSNHYEQYF.

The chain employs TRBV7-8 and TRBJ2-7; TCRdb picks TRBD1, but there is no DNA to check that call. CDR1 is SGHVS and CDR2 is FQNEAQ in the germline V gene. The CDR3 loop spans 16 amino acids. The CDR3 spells CASSSKPGQGHYEQYF.

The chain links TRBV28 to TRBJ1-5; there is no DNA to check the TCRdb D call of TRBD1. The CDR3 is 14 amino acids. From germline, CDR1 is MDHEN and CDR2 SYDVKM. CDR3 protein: CASSLTRGAQPQHF.

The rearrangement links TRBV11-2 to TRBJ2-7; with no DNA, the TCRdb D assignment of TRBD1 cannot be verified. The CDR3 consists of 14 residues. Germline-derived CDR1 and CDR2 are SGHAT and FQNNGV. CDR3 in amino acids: CASSFVQGAGEQYF.

The CDR3 sequence is CSAIKYNEQFF. The chain is built from TRBV20-1 and TRBJ2-1. CDR3 length: 11 amino acids. Germline V gene data show CDR1 as DFQATT and CDR2 as SNEGSKA (reference sequence).

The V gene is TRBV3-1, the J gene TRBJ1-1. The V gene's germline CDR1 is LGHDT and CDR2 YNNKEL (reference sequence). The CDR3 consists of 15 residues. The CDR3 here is CASSCWTGVNTEAFF. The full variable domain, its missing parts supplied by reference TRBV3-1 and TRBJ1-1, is DTAVSQTPKYLVTQMGNDKSIKCEQNLGHDTMYWYKQDSKKFLKIMFSYNNKELIINETVPNRFSPKSPDKAHLNLHINSLELGDSAVYFCASSCWTGVNTEAFFGQGTRLTVV.

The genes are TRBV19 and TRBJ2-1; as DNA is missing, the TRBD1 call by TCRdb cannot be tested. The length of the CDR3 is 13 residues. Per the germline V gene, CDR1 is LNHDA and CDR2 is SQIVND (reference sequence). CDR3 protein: CASTGTGVNEQFF.

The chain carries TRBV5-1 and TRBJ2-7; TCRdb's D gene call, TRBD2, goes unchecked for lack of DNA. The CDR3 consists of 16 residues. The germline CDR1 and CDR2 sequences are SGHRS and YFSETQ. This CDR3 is CASSSRTSSAYYEQYF.

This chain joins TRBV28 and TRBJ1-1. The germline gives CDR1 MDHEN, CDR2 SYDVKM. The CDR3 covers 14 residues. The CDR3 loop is CASSLSARGTEAFF.

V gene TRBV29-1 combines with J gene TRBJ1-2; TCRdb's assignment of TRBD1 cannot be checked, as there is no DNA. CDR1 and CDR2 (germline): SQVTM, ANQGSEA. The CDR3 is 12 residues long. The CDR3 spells CSARRTDYGYTF. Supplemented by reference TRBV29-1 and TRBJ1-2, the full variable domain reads SAVISQKPSRDICQRGTSLTIQCQVDSQVTMMFWYRQQPGQSLTLIATANQGSEATYESGFVIDKFPISRPNLTFSTLTVSNMSPEDSSIYLCSARRTDYGYTFGSGTRLTVV.

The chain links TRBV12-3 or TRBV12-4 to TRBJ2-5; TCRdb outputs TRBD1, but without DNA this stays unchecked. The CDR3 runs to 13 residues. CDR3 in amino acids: CASSLFAGETQYF.

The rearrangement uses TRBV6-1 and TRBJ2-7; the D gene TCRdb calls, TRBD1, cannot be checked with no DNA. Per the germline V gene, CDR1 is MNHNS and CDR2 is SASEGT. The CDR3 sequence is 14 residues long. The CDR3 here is CASSEYAGNYEQYF.

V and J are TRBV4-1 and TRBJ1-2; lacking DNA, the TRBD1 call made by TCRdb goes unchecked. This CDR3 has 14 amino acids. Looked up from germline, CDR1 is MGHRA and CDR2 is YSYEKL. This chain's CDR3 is CASSQEWGNYGYTF.

CDR3 sequence: CASSQGQSWKTQYF. The chain has TRBV3-1 and TRBJ2-5. Germline V lookup: CDR1 LGHDT, CDR2 YNNKEL (reference sequence). There are 14 residues in the CDR3.

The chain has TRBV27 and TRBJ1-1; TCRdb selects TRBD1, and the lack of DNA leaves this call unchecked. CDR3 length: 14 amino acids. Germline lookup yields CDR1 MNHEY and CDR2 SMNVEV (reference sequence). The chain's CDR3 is CASSLQGVLGEAFF.

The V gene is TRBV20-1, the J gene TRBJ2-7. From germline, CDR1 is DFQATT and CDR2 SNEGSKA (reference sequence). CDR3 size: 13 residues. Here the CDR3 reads CSARRGSLYEQYF.

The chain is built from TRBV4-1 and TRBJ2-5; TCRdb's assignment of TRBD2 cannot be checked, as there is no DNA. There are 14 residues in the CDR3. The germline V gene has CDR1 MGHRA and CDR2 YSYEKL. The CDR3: CASSQGLAGETQYF.

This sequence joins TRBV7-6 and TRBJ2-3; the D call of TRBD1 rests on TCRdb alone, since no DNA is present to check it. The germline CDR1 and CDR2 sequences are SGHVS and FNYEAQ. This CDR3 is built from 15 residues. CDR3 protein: CASSSTGREAQTQYF.

The CDR3 protein is CASSPGPTLSGANVLTF. The chain combines TRBV7-2 with TRBJ2-6; no DNA is available, so the TRBD2 call from TCRdb remains unchecked. CDR1 and CDR2 from the germline V gene are SGHTA and FQGNSA. There are 17 residues in the CDR3. The whole variable domain, remainder taken from reference TRBV7-2 and TRBJ2-6, is GAGVSQSPSNKVTEKGKDVELRCDPISGHTALYWYRQSLGQGLEFLIYFQGNSAPDKSGLPSDRFSAERTGGSVSTLTIQRTQQEDSAVYLCASSPGPTLSGANVLTFGAGSRLTVL.

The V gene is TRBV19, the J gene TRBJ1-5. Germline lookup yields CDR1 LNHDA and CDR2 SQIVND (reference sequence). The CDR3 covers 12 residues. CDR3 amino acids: CAGGEGVQPQHF.

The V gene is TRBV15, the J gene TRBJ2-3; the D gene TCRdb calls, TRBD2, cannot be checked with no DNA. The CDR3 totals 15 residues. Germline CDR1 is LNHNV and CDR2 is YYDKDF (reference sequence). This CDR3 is CATSRDWTSGDTQYF.

This chain's CDR3 is CASSTGQGDSYNEQFF. This chain links TRBV12-3 or TRBV12-4 with TRBJ2-1; without DNA, the TCRdb call of TRBD1 cannot be checked. The CDR3 runs 16 residues.